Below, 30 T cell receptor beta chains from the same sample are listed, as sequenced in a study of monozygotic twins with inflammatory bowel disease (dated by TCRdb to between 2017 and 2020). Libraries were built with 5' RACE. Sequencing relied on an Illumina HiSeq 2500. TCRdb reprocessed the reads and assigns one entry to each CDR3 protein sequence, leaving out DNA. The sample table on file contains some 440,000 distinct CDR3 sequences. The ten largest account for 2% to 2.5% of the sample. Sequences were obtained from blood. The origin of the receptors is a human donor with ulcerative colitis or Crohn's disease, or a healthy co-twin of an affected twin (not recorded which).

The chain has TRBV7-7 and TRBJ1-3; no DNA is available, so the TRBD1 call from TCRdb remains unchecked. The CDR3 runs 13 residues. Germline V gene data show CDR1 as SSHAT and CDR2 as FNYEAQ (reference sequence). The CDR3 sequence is CASSLTVGNTIYF.

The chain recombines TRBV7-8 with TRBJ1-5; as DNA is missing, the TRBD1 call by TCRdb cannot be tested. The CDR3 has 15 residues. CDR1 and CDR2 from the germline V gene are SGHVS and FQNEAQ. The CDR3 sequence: CASSLFGGNNQPQHF.

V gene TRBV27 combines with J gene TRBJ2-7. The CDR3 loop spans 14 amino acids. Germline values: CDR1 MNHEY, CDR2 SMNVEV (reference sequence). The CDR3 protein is CASSLKGGVREQYF.

The CDR3 here is CASRGSESGADTQYF. The chain is built from TRBV4-1 and TRBJ2-3; TCRdb designates TRBD2, a call that cannot be tested without DNA. This CDR3 comprises 15 residues. Germline lookup yields CDR1 MGHRA and CDR2 YSYEKL.

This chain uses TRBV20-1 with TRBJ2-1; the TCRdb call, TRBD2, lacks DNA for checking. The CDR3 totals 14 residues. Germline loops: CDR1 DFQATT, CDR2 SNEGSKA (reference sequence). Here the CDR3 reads CSARASGGGNEQFF.

This chain's CDR3 is CSAEGQGPTDTQYF. The rearrangement links TRBV20-1 to TRBJ2-3; as DNA is missing, the TRBD1 call by TCRdb cannot be tested. Germline CDR1 is DFQATT and CDR2 is SNEGSKA (reference sequence). The CDR3 extends over 14 amino acids.

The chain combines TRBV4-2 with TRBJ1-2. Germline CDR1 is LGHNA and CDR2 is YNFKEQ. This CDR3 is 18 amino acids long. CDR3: CASSQDNARLAGPYGYTF.

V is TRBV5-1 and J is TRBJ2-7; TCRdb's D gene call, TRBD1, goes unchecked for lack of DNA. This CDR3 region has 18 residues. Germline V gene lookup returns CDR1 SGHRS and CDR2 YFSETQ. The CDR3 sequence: CASSLGFGQGLKSYEQYF.

The CDR3 sequence is CASSPTQQGTDTQYF. The chain uses TRBV18 and TRBJ2-3; the TCRdb call, TRBD1, lacks DNA for checking. The CDR3 has 15 residues. Germline CDR1 reads KGHSH; CDR2 reads LQKENI.

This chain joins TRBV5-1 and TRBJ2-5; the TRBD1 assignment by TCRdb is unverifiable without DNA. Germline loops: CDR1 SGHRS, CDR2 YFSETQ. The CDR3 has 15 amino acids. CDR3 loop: CASSLEPGGVETQYF.

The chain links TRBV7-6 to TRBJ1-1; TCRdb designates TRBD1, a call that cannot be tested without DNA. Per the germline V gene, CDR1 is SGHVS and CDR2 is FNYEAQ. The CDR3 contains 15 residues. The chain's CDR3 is CASSYTGGGNTEAFF.

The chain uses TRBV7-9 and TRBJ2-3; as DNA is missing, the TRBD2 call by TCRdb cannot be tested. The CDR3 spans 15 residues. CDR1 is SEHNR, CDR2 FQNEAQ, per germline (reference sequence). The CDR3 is CASSRNQGGADTQYF.

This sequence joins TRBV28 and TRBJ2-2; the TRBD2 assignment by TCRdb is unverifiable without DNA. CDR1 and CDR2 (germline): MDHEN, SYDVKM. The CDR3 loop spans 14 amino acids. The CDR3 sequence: CASSWGGHTGELFF.

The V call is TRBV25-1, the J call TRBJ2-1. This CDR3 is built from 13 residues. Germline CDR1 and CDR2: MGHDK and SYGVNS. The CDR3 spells CASSRGALNEQFF.

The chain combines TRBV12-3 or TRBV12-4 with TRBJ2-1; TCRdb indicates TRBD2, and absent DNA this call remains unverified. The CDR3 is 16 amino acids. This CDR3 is CASSLVPSGGRNEQFF.

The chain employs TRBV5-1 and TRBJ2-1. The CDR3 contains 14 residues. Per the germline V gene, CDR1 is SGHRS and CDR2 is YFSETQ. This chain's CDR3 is CASSLLHYSDEQFF.

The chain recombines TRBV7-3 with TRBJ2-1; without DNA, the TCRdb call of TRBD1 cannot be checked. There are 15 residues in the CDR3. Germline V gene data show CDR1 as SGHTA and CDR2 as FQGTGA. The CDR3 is CASSLGGGLSNEQFF.

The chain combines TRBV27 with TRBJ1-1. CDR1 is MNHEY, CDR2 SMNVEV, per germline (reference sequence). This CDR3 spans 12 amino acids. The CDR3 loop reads CASSSPTLQAFF.

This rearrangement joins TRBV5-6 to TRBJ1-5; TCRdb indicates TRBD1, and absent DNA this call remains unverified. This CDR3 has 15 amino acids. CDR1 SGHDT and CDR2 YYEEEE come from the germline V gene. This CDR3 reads CASSQGQGAYQPQHF.

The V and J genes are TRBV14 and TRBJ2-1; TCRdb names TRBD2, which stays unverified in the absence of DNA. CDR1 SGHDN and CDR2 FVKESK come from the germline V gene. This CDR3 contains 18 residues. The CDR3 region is CASSQGMVMTSGNNEQFF.

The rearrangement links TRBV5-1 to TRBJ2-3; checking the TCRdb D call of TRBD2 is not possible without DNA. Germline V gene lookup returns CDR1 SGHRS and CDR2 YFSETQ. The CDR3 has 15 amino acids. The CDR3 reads CASSLSSGGPDTQYF. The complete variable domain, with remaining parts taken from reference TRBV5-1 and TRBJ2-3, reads KAGVTQTPRYLIKTRGQQVTLSCSPISGHRSVSWYQQTPGQGLQFLFEYFSETQRNKGNFPGRFSGRQFSNSRSEMNVSTLELGDSALYLCASSLSSGGPDTQYFGPGTRLTVL.

The CDR3 region is CASSGQGAGITEAFF. The V gene is TRBV5-1, the J gene TRBJ1-1; without DNA, the TCRdb call of TRBD1 cannot be checked. The germline CDR1 and CDR2 sequences are SGHRS and YFSETQ. The CDR3 sequence is 15 residues long.

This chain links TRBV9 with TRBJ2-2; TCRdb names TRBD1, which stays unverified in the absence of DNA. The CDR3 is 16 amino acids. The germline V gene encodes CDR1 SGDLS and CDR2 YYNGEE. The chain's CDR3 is CASSVDPGANTGELFF.

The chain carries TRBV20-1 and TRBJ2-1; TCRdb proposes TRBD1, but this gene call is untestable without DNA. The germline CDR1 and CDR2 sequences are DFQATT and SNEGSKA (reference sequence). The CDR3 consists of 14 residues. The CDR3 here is CSARPGQGRPEQFF.

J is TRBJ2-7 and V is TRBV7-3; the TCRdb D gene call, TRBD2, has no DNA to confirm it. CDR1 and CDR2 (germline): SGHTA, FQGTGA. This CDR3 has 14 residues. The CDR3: CASSRDGTDDEQYF.

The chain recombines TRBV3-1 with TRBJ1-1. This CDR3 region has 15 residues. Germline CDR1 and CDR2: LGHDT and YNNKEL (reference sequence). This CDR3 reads CASSQGDRGNTEAFF.

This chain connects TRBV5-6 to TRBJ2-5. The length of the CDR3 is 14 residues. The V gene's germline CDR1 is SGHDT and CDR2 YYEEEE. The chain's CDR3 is CASSSQGDQETQYF.

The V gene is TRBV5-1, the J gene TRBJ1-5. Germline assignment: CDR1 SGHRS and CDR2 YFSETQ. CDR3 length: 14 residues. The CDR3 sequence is CASSLAQGDQPQHF.

CDR3 residues: CASSFLGNTDTQYF. The rearrangement joins TRBV2 to TRBJ2-3. Germline V gives CDR1 SNHLY, CDR2 FYNNEI. This CDR3 is 14 amino acids long.

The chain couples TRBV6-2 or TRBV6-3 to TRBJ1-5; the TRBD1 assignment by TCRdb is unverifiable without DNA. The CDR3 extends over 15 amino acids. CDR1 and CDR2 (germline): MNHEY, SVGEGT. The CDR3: CASNPGGVLNQPQHF.